This T cell receptor beta chain was identified in a study of blood T cells in healthy people across ages. For the second PCR, which ran for roughly 7 to 11 cycles, a sample-barcoded 5' primer and a J-beta primer mix were used. A template-switch adaptor with 12 random nucleotides tagged each cDNA molecule. TCRdb re-analysed the 5' RACE reads in MiXCR, keeping a single row per CDR3 protein. Of some 1,800,000 distinct CDR3 sequences in the sample, roughly two fifths were seen once. The origin of this receptor is a human donor in good health. The sample taken for sequencing was blood.

The chain's CDR3 is CASSLYGTREAFF. The DNA of the CDR3 is TGTGCCAGCAGTTTATATGGGACCCGGGAAGCTTTCTTT. The rearrangement joins TRBV27 to TRBJ1-1; D possibly corresponds to TRBD1 (5 bases). The CDR3 has 13 residues. CDR1 and CDR2 from the germline V gene are MNHEY and SMNVEV (reference sequence). V shed 1 base and J shed 8 bases, with 11 bases lying between them.